This T cell receptor (beta chain) was obtained from a study of shared clonotypes between healthy human individuals. Looking at the study overall: CD4 naive cells filled three plates per donor, CD4 memory three, CD8 naive two and CD8 memory one.

V was pared by 2 bases and J by 0 bases, with 0 bases of the junction left unmatched. Germline CDR1 is MNHEY and CDR2 is SVGAGI. This CDR3 is 15 amino acids long. CD8 cells regarded as naive lacked CD45RO, were positively chosen for CCR7, and omitted terminally differentiated effector memory CD45RA+ cells. This clone was counted only a few times. Other nucleotide sequences in the sample specify the same CDR3. This table comes from immunoSEQ multiplex PCR, and its TCRdb copy is limited to in-frame clones, with some not included. This table has around 2.1 million clones, roughly 91% appearing once. The sequence was collected from a man between 18 and 35 years old in good health. Some clones in this sample may be carry-over from other donors' samples. V and J are TRBV6-5 and TRBJ2-7, with 11 bases that match TRBD1. Sequencing input: naive CD8+ T cells from PBMCs. The DNA for the CDR3 is TGTGCCAGCAGTTACGGGACAGGGGGCTCCTACGAGCAGTACTTC. The encoded protein is CASSYGTGGSYEQYF.